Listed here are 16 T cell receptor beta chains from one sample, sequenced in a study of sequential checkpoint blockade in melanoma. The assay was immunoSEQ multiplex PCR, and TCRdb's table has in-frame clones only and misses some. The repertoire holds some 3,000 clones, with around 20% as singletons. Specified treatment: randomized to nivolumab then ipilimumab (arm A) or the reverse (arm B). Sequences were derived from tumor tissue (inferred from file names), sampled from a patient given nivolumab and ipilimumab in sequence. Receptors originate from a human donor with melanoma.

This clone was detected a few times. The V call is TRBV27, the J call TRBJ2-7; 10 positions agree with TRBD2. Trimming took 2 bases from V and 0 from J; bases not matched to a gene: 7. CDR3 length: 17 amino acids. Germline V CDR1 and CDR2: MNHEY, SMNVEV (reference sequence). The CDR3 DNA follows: TGTGCCAGCAGTTTAATTTCTAGCGGGGGCCTCTCCTACGAGCAGTACTTC. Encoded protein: CASSLISSGGLSYEQYF.

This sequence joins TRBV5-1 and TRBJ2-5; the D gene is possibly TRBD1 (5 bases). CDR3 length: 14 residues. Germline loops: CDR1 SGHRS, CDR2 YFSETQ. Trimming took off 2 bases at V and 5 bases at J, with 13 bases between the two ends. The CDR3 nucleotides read TGCGCCAGCAGCTTCGACAGTCCGGGCGAGACCCAGTACTTC. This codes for CASSFDSPGETQYF.

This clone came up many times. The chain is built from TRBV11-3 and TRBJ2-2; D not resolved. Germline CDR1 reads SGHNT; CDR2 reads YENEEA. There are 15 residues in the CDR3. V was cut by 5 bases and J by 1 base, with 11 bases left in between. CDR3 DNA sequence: TGTGCCAGCAGCCGATATCTGGGGAACACCGGGGAGCTGTTTTTT. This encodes CASSRYLGNTGELFF.

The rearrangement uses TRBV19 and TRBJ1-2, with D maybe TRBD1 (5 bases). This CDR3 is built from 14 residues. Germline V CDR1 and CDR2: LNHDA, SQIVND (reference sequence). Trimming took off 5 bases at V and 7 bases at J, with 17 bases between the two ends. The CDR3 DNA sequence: TGTGCCAGTAGTGGGGGTTACAGTAGAGGTGGCTACACCTTC. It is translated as CASSGGYSRGGYTF.

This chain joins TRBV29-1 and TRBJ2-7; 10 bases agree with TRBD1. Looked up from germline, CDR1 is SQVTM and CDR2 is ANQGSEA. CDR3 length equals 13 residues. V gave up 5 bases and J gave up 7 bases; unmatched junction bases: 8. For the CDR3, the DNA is TGCAGCGTTTCACCGGGACAGGGGCGAGAGCAGTACTTC. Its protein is CSVSPGQGREQYF.

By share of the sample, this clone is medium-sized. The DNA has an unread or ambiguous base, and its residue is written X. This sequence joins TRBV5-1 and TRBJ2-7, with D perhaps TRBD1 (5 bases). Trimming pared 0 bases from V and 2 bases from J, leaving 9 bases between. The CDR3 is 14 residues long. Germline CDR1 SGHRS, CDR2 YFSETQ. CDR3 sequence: CASSLAXGPYEQYF. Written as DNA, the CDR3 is TGCGCCAGCAGCTTGGCCSAGGGGCCCTACGAGCAGTACTTC.

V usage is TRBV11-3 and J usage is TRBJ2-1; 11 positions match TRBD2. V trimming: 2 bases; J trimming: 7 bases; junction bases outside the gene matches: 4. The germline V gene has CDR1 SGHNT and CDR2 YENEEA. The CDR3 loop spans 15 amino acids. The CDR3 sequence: CASSLFTSGGNEQFF. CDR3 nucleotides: TGTGCCAGCAGCTTATTTACTAGCGGGGGTAATGAGCAGTTCTTC.

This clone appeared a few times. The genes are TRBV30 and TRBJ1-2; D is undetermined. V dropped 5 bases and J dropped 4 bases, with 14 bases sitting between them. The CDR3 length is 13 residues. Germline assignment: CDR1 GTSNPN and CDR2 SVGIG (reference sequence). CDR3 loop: CAWGTFGGYGYTF. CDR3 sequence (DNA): TGTGCCTGGGGCACGTTCGGAGGCTATGGCTACACCTTC.

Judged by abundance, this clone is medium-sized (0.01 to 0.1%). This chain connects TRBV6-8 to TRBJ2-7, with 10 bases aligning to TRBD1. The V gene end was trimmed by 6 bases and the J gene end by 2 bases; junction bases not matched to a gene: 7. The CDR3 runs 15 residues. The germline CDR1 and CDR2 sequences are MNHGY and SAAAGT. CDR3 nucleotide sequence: TGTGCCAGCAGCGTTGACAGGGGGCAAACCTACGAGCAGTACTTC. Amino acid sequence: CASSVDRGQTYEQYF.

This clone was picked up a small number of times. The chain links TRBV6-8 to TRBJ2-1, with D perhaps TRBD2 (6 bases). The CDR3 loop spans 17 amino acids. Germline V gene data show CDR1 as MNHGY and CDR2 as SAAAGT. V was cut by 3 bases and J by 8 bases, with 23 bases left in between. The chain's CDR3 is CASSYKASVLSADEQFF. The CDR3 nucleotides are TGTGCCAGCAGTTATAAAGCTAGCGTTTTATCCGCCGATGAGCAGTTCTTC.

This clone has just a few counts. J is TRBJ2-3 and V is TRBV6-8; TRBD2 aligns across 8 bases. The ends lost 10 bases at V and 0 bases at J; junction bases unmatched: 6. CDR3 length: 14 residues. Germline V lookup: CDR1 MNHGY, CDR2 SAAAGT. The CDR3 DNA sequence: TGTGCCATCAGGGGCGGGGGGAGCACAGATACGCAGTATTTT. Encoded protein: CAIRGGGSTDTQYF.

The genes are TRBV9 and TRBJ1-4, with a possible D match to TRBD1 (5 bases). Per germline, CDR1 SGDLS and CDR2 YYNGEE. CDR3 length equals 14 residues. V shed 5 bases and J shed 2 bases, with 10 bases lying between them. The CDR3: CASRLQATNEKLFF. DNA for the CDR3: TGTGCCAGCAGACTACAGGCGACTAATGAAAAACTGTTTTTT.

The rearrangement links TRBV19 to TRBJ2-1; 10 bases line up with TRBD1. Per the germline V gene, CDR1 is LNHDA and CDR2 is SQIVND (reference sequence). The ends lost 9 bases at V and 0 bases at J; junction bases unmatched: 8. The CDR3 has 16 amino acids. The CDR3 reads CASAPGQGFSYNEQFF. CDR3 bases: TGTGCCAGCGCCCCGGGACAGGGGTTCTCCTACAATGAGCAGTTCTTC.

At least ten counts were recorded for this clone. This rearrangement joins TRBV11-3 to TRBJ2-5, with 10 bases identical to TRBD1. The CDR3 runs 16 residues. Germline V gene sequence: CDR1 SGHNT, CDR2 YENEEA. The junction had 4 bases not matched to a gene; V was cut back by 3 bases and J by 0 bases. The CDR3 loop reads CASSLGQGPHQETQYF. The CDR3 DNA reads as TGTGCCAGCAGCTTGGGACAGGGGCCCCACCAAGAGACCCAGTACTTC.

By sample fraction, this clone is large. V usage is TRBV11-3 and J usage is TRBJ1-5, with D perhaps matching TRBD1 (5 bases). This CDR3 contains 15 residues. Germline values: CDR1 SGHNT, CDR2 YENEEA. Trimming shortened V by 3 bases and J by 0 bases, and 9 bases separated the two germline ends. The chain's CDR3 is CASSLAGGSNQPQHF. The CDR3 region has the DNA TGTGCCAGCAGCTTGGCCGGGGGTAGCAATCAGCCCCAGCATTTT.

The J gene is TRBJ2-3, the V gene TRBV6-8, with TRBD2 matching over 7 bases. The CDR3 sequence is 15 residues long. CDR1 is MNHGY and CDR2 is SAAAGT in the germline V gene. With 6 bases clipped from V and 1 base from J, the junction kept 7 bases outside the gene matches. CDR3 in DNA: TGTGCCAGCAGGGGAGCGGGGCTTGGCACAGATACGCAGTATTTT. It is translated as CASRGAGLGTDTQYF.